Listed here is a single T cell receptor (beta chain). No antigen is known for it. This CDR3 is also generated by other DNA sequences in the sample. Germline V gives CDR1 LNHDA, CDR2 SQIVND (reference sequence). The CDR3 totals 14 residues. V was cut by 7 bases and J by 4 bases, with 16 bases left in between. On sorted subsets, replicate PCRs used 200 to 250 ng DNA, or tens of thousands of T cell genomes. The table came from immunoSEQ multiplex PCR; TCRdb's copy has only in-frame clones and leaves some out. The sample contains 2 million to 2.5 million clones, just over 90% of which appear only once. This sample is part of a study of shared clonotypes between healthy human individuals. Study at large: Three plates each covered CD4 naive and memory; CD8 naive two, CD8 memory one.

Study-level results: Lower generation probabilities were found for non-shared clonotypes than for those shared by all four donors. Naive CD4 clonotypes overlapped across a few donors at around 5%.

The source material was naive CD4+ T cells from PBMCs. The sample's subset: CD45RA+ positively selected. This TCR derives from a man aged 18 to 30 in good health. Some clones in this sample may be carry-over from other donors' samples. The rearrangement joins TRBV19 to TRBJ2-5; perhaps TRBD2 as D (6 bases). CDR3 amino acids: CASTGGGLGETQYF. CDR3 in DNA: TGTGCCAGTACCGGGGGTGGATTGGGAGAGACCCAGTACTTC.